A single sample gave rise to the 4 T cell receptor beta chains below, sequenced in a study of T cells in Graves' hyperthyroidism and ophthalmopathy. Amplification of TCR beta CDR3 regions was performed using RNA transcripts as template. First-round RT-PCR of the TCR CDR3 relied on the HTBI primer set. MiXCR, applied by TCRdb to the multiplex PCR reads, yields one record per CDR3 protein. The profile shows about 720,000 distinct CDR3 sequences, 18% of them singletons. Specimen: blood. The receptor set was obtained from a woman in her 50s with Graves' hyperthyroidism that later progressed to Graves' ophthalmopathy.

The J gene is TRBJ2-5, the V gene TRBV6-1; D is undetermined. This CDR3 has 12 residues. The ends were cut back, 5 bases at V and 5 bases at J, with 9 bases in the middle. CDR1 MNHNS and CDR2 SASEGT come from the germline V gene. CDR3 in amino acids: CASSNLRETQYF. In DNA, the CDR3 is TGTGCCAGCAGTAACCTCCGGGAGACCCAGTACTTC.

The chain carries TRBV20-1 and TRBJ2-2; no clear D gene. V was cut by 4 bases and J by 1 base, with 1 base left in between. The CDR3 loop spans 11 amino acids. Germline CDR1 DFQATT, CDR2 SNEGSKA (reference sequence). In DNA, the CDR3 is TGCAGTGCTAAGAACACCGGGGAGCTGTTTTTT. This codes for CSAKNTGELFF.

The chain carries TRBV28 and TRBJ1-5; 8 bases align to TRBD1. Germline CDR1 and CDR2: MDHEN and SYDVKM. Germline trimming cut 7 bases from V and 7 bases from J; bases unmatched to any gene: 12. There are 15 residues in the CDR3. The CDR3 DNA sequence: TGTGCCAGCAATGAGGTGGGACAGGCTAGGCAGCCCCAGCATTTT. Its translation is CASNEVGQARQPQHF.

This clonotype appeared many times. This chain links TRBV28 with TRBJ2-3; 8 nucleotides line up with TRBD1. Germline-derived CDR1 and CDR2 are MDHEN and SYDVKM. V was pared by 6 bases and J by 4 bases, with 3 bases of the junction left unmatched. The CDR3 has 13 amino acids. CDR3 in amino acids: CASRETGADTQYF. CDR3 bases: TGTGCCAGCAGAGAGACAGGGGCAGATACGCAGTATTTT. Full variable domain (rest looked up from reference TRBV28 and TRBJ2-3): DVKVTQSSRYLVKRTGEKVFLECVQDMDHENMFWYRQDPGLGLRLIYFSYDVKMKEKGDIPEGYSVSREKKERFSLILESASTNQTSMYLCASRETGADTQYFGPGTRLTVL.